The clone carrying this TCR beta chain was detected only a few times. These data come from a study of blood T cell repertoires in COVID-19. Study as a whole: COVID-19 samples from acute and convalescent phases originated in the United States, Italy and Spain. T cells, B-cell-depleted T cells, or PBMCs supplied cDNA or gDNA.

In the original processing: Nucleated cell counts were estimated from reference gene primer amplification. Clones were sequenced by immunoSEQ multiplex PCR, and TCRdb holds only the in-frame ones, with some missing. The DNA was the basis for D and trimming; V, J and clone size are from that table. The table lists approximately 240,000 clones, 65% to 85% of them singletons. The V and J ends lost 6 bases and 0 bases respectively, with 6 bases between them. CDR3 length: 13 residues. The chain links TRBV12-3 or TRBV12-4 to TRBJ1-3, with D unresolved. The clonotype was recovered from a human donor in a cohort sampled during active COVID-19. Sequencing was carried out using peripheral blood. As DNA, the CDR3 is TGTGCCAGCAGGGCAGTCTCTGGAAACACCATATATTTT. It is translated as CASRAVSGNTIYF.